Presented here are 17 T cell receptor beta chains from one specimen sequenced in a study of blood T cell repertoires in COVID-19. The assay was immunoSEQ multiplex PCR, and TCRdb's table has in-frame clones only and misses some. Of 84,000 or so clones listed, roughly three quarters are singletons. Sequencing was carried out using peripheral blood. These receptors originate from a man aged 70-80 years with acute or convalescent COVID-19.

This clone appeared a few times. The V and J genes are TRBV9 and TRBJ2-1, with TRBD1 matching over 9 bases. V shed 6 bases, J shed 12 bases, and the junction held 19 bases outside the gene matches. Germline V gene lookup returns CDR1 SGDLS and CDR2 YYNGEE. The CDR3 is made up of 16 amino acids. CDR3 amino acids: CASNNPGTGLGFRQFF. DNA of the CDR3: TGTGCCAGCAACAATCCCGGGACAGGGTTAGGTTTTCGGCAGTTCTTC.

The J gene is TRBJ2-7, the V gene TRBV7-7; D not resolved. Germline CDR1 SSHAT, CDR2 FNYEAQ (reference sequence). V was cut by 2 bases and J by 7 bases, with 12 bases left in between. The length of the CDR3 is 13 residues. For the CDR3, the DNA is TGTGCCAGCAGCTTAAAAAACGGCGGTGAGCAGTACTTC. This gives the protein CASSLKNGGEQYF.

The chain recombines TRBV19 with TRBJ1-2; D gene unclear. The CDR3 is 13 amino acids. Germline V gene lookup returns CDR1 LNHDA and CDR2 SQIVND (reference sequence). V was clipped by 10 bases and J by 4 bases, with 16 bases between them. The CDR3 loop is CATAFQEGYGYTF. CDR3 in DNA: TGTGCCACCGCGTTCCAGGAGGGCTATGGCTACACCTTC. Full variable domain (rest looked up from reference TRBV19 and TRBJ1-2): DGGITQSPKYLFRKEGQNVTLSCEQNLNHDAMYWYRQDPGQGLRLIYYSQIVNDFQKGDIAEGYSVSREKKESFPLTVTSAQKNPTAFYLCATAFQEGYGYTFGSGTRLTVV.

This clone was picked up a small number of times. The junction differs from germline at one of its ends, possibly a read error. The chain recombines TRBV27 with TRBJ2-1, with a weak D call TRBD2 (6 bases). From germline, CDR1 is MNHEY and CDR2 SMNVEV (reference sequence). This CDR3 comprises 18 residues. The CDR3 spells CASSLAGTPVYSHNEQFF. The CDR3 region has the DNA TGTGCCAGCAGTTTAGCCGGGACTCCAGTTTACTCCCACAATGAGCAGTTCTTC.

The chain uses TRBV6-6 and TRBJ1-2, with 7 bases identical to TRBD1. Germline V CDR1 and CDR2: MNHNY, SVGAGI (reference sequence). V trimming: 7 bases; J trimming: 6 bases; junction bases outside the gene matches: 14. CDR3 length: 15 amino acids. The CDR3 loop reads CASKQTRQGGDGYTF. The DNA for the CDR3 is TGTGCCAGCAAACAAACACGACAGGGAGGCGATGGCTACACCTTC.

This chain links TRBV3-1 (or the pseudogene TRBV3-2) with TRBJ2-5, with 8 bases identical to TRBD2. The germline CDR1 and CDR2 sequences are LGHDT and YNNKEL (reference sequence). The ends lost 0 bases at V and 5 bases at J; junction bases unmatched: 5. The CDR3 contains 15 residues. Written as DNA, the CDR3 is TGTGCCAGCAGCCAAGATAGCGGGGTTTGGGAGACCCAGTACTTC. Amino acid sequence: CASSQDSGVWETQYF.

The chain carries TRBV5-1 and TRBJ2-7; D remains unclear. The CDR3 has 12 amino acids. Germline values: CDR1 SGHRS, CDR2 YFSETQ. V was trimmed by 2 bases and J by 12 bases, leaving 15 bases between them. This CDR3 reads CASSFFSDQWYF. The CDR3 coding sequence is TGCGCCAGCAGCTTTTTCAGCGATCAGTGGTACTTC.

The chain carries TRBV11-2 and TRBJ1-6; D uncertain. V lost 7 bases and J 10 bases, leaving 14 bases between the germline ends. This CDR3 spans 13 amino acids. Germline V lookup: CDR1 SGHAT, CDR2 FQNNGV. The DNA for the CDR3 is TGTGCCAGCACCCTCGGAGGAAGCTCACCCCTCCACTTT. Protein: CASTLGGSSPLHF. The variable domain in full, completed from reference TRBV11-2 and TRBJ1-6, reads EAGVAQSPRYKIIEKRQSVAFWCNPISGHATLYWYQQILGQGPKLLIQFQNNGVVDDSQLPKDRFSAERLKGVDSTLKIQPAKLEDSAVYLCASTLGGSSPLHFGNGTRLTVT.

This sequence joins TRBV7-8 and TRBJ1-5; no clear D. V lost 3 bases and J 4 bases, leaving 7 bases between the germline ends. Per germline, CDR1 SGHVS and CDR2 FQNEAQ. This CDR3 region has 13 residues. The CDR3 nucleotides read TGTGCCAGCAGCTTTGAGAGAAATCAGCCCCAGCATTTT. This translates into CASSFERNQPQHF. Supplemented by reference TRBV7-8 and TRBJ1-5, the full variable domain reads GAGVSQSPRYKVAKRGQDVALRCDPISGHVSLFWYQQALGQGPEFLTYFQNEAQLDKSGLPSDRFFAERPEGSVSTLKIQRTQQEDSAVYLCASSFERNQPQHFGDGTRLSIL.

J is TRBJ1-1 and V is TRBV5-1; tentatively, D is TRBD1 (6 bases). Per germline, CDR1 SGHRS and CDR2 YFSETQ. The CDR3 is 15 amino acids. V was cut by 3 bases and J by 0 bases, with 12 bases left in between. In DNA, the CDR3 is TGCGCCAGCAGCTCGGAAACAGGGTTGAACACTGAAGCTTTCTTT. Its protein product is CASSSETGLNTEAFF.

V gene TRBV19 combines with J gene TRBJ2-7; 9 nucleotides agree with TRBD1. Germline V gene sequence: CDR1 LNHDA, CDR2 SQIVND (reference sequence). The CDR3 totals 15 residues. V dropped 7 bases and J dropped 3; count of bases not matched to a gene: 10. The CDR3 is CASTPRGDRVYEQYF. In DNA form, the CDR3 reads TGTGCCAGTACCCCCAGAGGGGACAGGGTCTACGAGCAGTACTTC.

This rearrangement joins TRBV28 to TRBJ2-2; 9 positions agree with TRBD1. J was trimmed by 0 bases and V by 7 bases; bases with no gene match: 12. Per the germline V gene, CDR1 is MDHEN and CDR2 is SYDVKM. CDR3 size: 18 residues. CDR3 sequence: CASISSGTGLANTGELFF. The CDR3 DNA sequence: TGTGCCAGCATTTCCTCAGGGACAGGGCTCGCGAACACCGGGGAGCTGTTTTTT.

This clone was seen a handful of times. The chain carries TRBV29-1 and TRBJ1-1; D gene unclear. This CDR3 has 11 amino acids. The germline V and J ends were trimmed by 3 bases and 1 base, with 3 bases remaining between them. Germline assignment: CDR1 SQVTM and CDR2 ANQGSEA. The CDR3 loop reads CSVDGNTEAFF. The CDR3 nucleotides read TGCAGCGTTGACGGGAACACTGAAGCTTTCTTT.

The rearrangement joins TRBV24-1 to TRBJ2-3; D is unresolved. This CDR3 has 13 residues. The germline gives CDR1 KGHDR, CDR2 SFDVKD. The V end lost 9 bases, the J end lost 6 bases, and 15 bases lay between the germline ends. CDR3: CATQTSGVDTQYF. CDR3 nucleotides: TGTGCCACCCAAACATCGGGTGTTGATACGCAGTATTTT.

The CDR3 here is CASSELGQREKLFF. The CDR3 DNA sequence: TGTGCCAGCAGTGAACTGGGTCAGAGGGAAAAACTGTTTTTT. The rearrangement links TRBV6-1 to TRBJ1-4; D remains ambiguous. Trimming stripped 2 bases from V and 8 bases from J, with 12 bases between. The germline gives CDR1 MNHNS, CDR2 SASEGT. The CDR3 is 14 residues long.

This clone is a singleton in its sample. The V call is TRBV2, the J call TRBJ1-4; perhaps TRBD1 as D (5 bases). The germline V gene encodes CDR1 SNHLY and CDR2 FYNNEI. CDR3 length: 14 amino acids. The V end lost 5 bases, the J end lost 4 bases, and 11 bases lay between the germline ends. As DNA, the CDR3 is TGTGCCAGCAGTTCCCGACAGTATAATGAAAAACTGTTTTTT. This translates into CASSSRQYNEKLFF.

The chain combines TRBV6-5 with TRBJ2-2; D gene uncertain. Trimming removed 7 bases from V and 1 base from J, with 10 bases in between. The germline gives CDR1 MNHEY, CDR2 SVGAGI. The CDR3 consists of 14 residues. The DNA of the CDR3 is TGTGCCAGCACTCCGACTGGGAACACCGGGGAGCTGTTTTTT. Amino acids: CASTPTGNTGELFF.